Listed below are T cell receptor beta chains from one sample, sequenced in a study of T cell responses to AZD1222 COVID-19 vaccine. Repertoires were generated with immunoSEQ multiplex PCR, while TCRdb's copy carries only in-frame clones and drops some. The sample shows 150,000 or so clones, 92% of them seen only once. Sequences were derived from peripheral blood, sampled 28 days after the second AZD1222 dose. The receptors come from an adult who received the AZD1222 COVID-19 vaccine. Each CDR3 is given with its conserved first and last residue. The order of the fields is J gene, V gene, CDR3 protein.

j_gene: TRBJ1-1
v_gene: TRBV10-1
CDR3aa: CASSSQRNTEAFF

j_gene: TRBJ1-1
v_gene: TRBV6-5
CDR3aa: CASSLTGRQNTEAFF

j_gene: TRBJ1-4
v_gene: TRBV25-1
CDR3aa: CASSAYRGRGNEKLFF

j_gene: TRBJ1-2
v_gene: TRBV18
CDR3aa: CASSPGQAIDGYTF

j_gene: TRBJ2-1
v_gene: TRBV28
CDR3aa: CASSLGGDEQFF

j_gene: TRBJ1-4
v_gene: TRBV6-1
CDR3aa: CASSEAPGYEKLFF

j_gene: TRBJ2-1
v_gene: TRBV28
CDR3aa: CASTPGTSGTNEQFF

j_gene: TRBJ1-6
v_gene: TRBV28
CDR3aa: CASSPSRTENSPLHF

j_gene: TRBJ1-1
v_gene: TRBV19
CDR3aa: CASSIDTVSIGRNTEAFF

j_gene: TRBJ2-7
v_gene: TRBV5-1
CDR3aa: CASSPDGRRYEQYF

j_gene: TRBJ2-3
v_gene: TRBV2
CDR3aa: CASSWGTGDSTDTQYF

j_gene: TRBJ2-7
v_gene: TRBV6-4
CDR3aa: CASQGLAGYEQYF

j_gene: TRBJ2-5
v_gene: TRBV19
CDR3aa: CASSALGQGAGETQYF

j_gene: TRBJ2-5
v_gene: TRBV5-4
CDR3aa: CASSLVGSREGTQYF